In its sample, the clone carrying this T cell receptor (beta chain) was seen a few times. The antigen is not known. Each CDR3 protein is one row after TCRdb ran MiXCR on the RT-PCR reads. The sample includes just under 250,000 distinct CDR3 sequences, 12% of them seen just once. The record originates from a study of response to subunit inactivated influenza vaccine. General observations from the study: New T cells are recruited in small numbers by each seasonal influenza vaccination, according to the authors' suggestion.

This CDR3 contains 17 residues. With V trimmed by 6 bases and J by 0 bases, 7 bases remained unmatched. Germline CDR1 KGHDR, CDR2 SFDVKD. The sequence was collected from a man aged 45-65 years who received an inactivated influenza vaccine. The genes are TRBV24-1 and TRBJ2-6; 7 bases fit TRBD2. This material consisted of non-naive T cells sorted from PBMCs, taken approximately 15 days before vaccination. CDR3 protein: CATSPGGGSSGANVLTF. As DNA, the CDR3 is TGTGCCACCAGTCCCGGAGGCGGGAGCTCTGGGGCCAACGTCCTGACTTTC.